The 5 T cell receptor beta chains below come from one sample, sequenced in a study of cytomegalovirus exposure and HLA in healthy donors. In the PCR, 60 Vbeta and 13 Jbeta primers were used. The method was immunoSEQ multiplex PCR; TCRdb's version includes in-frame clones alone and lacks a portion of them. The data hold 30,000 to 50,000 clones, with around 68% observed a single time. Sample: PBMCs. These receptors were collected from a man aged 40-49 years in good health and CMV-seronegative.

The chain uses TRBV2 and TRBJ1-1; the D gene is possibly TRBD1 (6 bases). With 4 bases removed from V and 0 bases from J, the gap between germline ends came to 9 bases. CDR3 length equals 14 residues. The germline V gene has CDR1 SNHLY and CDR2 FYNNEI. The CDR3 loop is CASSVDSLNTEAFF. In DNA form, the CDR3 reads TGTGCCAGCAGTGTGGACAGCTTGAACACTGAAGCTTTCTTT.

J is TRBJ1-1 and V is TRBV5-1; D might be TRBD1 (5 bases). The CDR3 loop spans 15 amino acids. Germline CDR1 is SGHRS and CDR2 is YFSETQ. Trimming stripped 0 bases from V and 8 bases from J, with 17 bases between. This chain's CDR3 is CASSLESQGEGEAFF. Written as DNA, the CDR3 is TGCGCCAGCAGCTTGGAATCCCAGGGCGAAGGGGAAGCTTTCTTT. The full variable domain, in which reference TRBV5-1 and TRBJ1-1 provide the parts outside the CDR3, is KAGVTQTPRYLIKTRGQQVTLSCSPISGHRSVSWYQQTPGQGLQFLFEYFSETQRNKGNFPGRFSGRQFSNSRSEMNVSTLELGDSALYLCASSLESQGEGEAFFGQGTRLTVV.

This clone was seen once. The chain combines TRBV6-5 with TRBJ2-7; 8 bases align to TRBD2. Germline CDR1 MNHEY, CDR2 SVGAGI. J was trimmed by 0 bases and V by 6 bases; bases with no gene match: 4. The CDR3 has 14 residues. The CDR3 region has the DNA TGTGCCAGCAGCCCGGGGGGGAGCTCCTACGAGCAGTACTTC. The encoded protein is CASSPGGSSYEQYF.

In this sample, this clone turned up a few times. V gene TRBV6-5 combines with J gene TRBJ1-1; D may be TRBD1 (5 bases). This CDR3 has 14 residues. V lost 6 bases and J 3 bases, leaving 14 bases between the germline ends. Germline loops: CDR1 MNHEY, CDR2 SVGAGI. The CDR3 region is CASSPRAGHTEAFF. CDR3 nucleotide sequence: TGTGCCAGCAGCCCGCGAGCGGGACACACTGAAGCTTTCTTT.

The V gene is TRBV18, the J gene TRBJ1-4, with D uncertain. V lost 3 bases and J lost 2, with 7 bases in between. Germline V gene sequence: CDR1 KGHSH, CDR2 LQKENI. This CDR3 spans 14 amino acids. The CDR3 DNA is TGTGCCAGCTCACCGACAAGGACTAATGAAAAACTGTTTTTT. Protein product: CASSPTRTNEKLFF.